This passage covers 26 T cell receptor beta chains from one sample sequenced in a study of cytomegalovirus exposure and HLA in healthy donors. Primers for the PCR totalled 60 Vbeta and 13 Jbeta. Assay used: immunoSEQ multiplex PCR; TCRdb lists only in-frame clones, some missing. Of around 210,000 clones in the sample, around 80% were seen once. Sequenced material: PBMCs. These receptors all stem from a boy between 10 and 17 years old in good health and CMV-seronegative.

The chain carries TRBV5-1 and TRBJ2-2; 14 nucleotides match TRBD2. Looked up from germline, CDR1 is SGHRS and CDR2 is YFSETQ. The V segment lost 4 bases and the J segment 2 bases; nucleotides outside the gene matches: 4. The CDR3 is 17 residues long. The CDR3 coding sequence is TGCGCCAGCAGCCTCGGGACTAGCGGGAGAAACACCGGGGAGCTGTTTTTT. Protein product: CASSLGTSGRNTGELFF.

CDR3: CASSSPRGFEVRETQYF. The CDR3 nucleotides are TGTGCCAGCAGTTCCCCGAGGGGGTTTGAGGTTAGAGAGACCCAGTACTTC. The chain combines TRBV28 with TRBJ2-5, with D perhaps matching TRBD1 (6 bases). The CDR3 runs 17 residues. Germline CDR1 reads MDHEN; CDR2 reads SYDVKM. V was cut by 4 bases and J by 4 bases, with 22 bases left in between.

This chain joins TRBV19 and TRBJ1-1; D gene unclear. Trimming took off 3 bases at V and 6 bases at J, with 14 bases between the two ends. The CDR3 extends over 14 amino acids. CDR1 LNHDA and CDR2 SQIVND come from the germline V gene (reference sequence). The CDR3 nucleotides are TGTGCCAGTAGTATTAGACCGGGATGGGCTGAAGCTTTCTTT. Translated: CASSIRPGWAEAFF.

The chain employs TRBV4-1 and TRBJ1-2; TRBD1 is a possible D gene (5 bases). The V end was cut by 1 base, the J end by 1 base, with 22 bases between. There are 19 residues in the CDR3. The germline V gene has CDR1 MGHRA and CDR2 YSYEKL. The CDR3 DNA is TGCGCCAGCAGCCAAGTCGACACAGGTCCCTACTCCATTAACTATGGCTACACCTTC. Translated: CASSQVDTGPYSINYGYTF.

The V gene is TRBV18, the J gene TRBJ2-7; 8 bases fit TRBD1. Germline CDR1 reads KGHSH; CDR2 reads LQKENI. The CDR3 is 14 residues long. Trimming took 6 bases from V and 1 from J; bases not matched to a gene: 5. CDR3 DNA sequence: TGTGCCAGCTCCCGGGACAGGCTGTCCTACGAGCAGTACTTC. Its translation: CASSRDRLSYEQYF.

The chain recombines TRBV7-9 with TRBJ2-2; weak D call: TRBD1 (6 bases). V lost 5 bases to trimming and J lost 3 bases, with 13 bases between them. The CDR3 spans 15 residues. Germline CDR1 reads SEHNR; CDR2 reads FQNEAQ (reference sequence). The CDR3 DNA reads as TGTGCCAGCAGCCAGGACAGAATTTACACCGGGGAGCTGTTTTTT. Encoded protein: CASSQDRIYTGELFF.

The V gene is TRBV11-2, the J gene TRBJ1-2; D might be TRBD1 (5 bases). Germline lookup yields CDR1 SGHAT and CDR2 FQNNGV. The CDR3 has 14 residues. V gave up 1 base and J gave up 8 bases, with 14 bases separating them. This chain's CDR3 is CASSLASAEGGYTF. CDR3 coding DNA: TGTGCCAGCAGCTTAGCGTCAGCGGAGGGGGGCTACACCTTC.

The CDR3 DNA sequence: TGTGCCAGTACCGGGTTTGTAGGCTACACCTTC. Amino acids: CASTGFVGYTF. The chain combines TRBV19 with TRBJ1-2; D is unclear. Germline CDR1 LNHDA, CDR2 SQIVND (reference sequence). This CDR3 region has 11 residues. Trimming pared 7 bases from V and 8 bases from J, leaving 11 bases between.

The chain links TRBV5-6 to TRBJ1-2; 11 nucleotides line up with TRBD1. Trimming removed 4 bases from V and 0 bases from J; junction bases left unmatched: 5. The CDR3 contains 16 residues. From germline, CDR1 is SGHDT and CDR2 YYEEEE. CDR3: CASSGGQGAPNYGYTF. CDR3 nucleotide sequence: TGTGCCAGCAGCGGAGGACAGGGGGCGCCTAACTATGGCTACACCTTC.

The chain is built from TRBV19 and TRBJ2-1, with TRBD2 identical over 11 bases. Germline-derived CDR1 and CDR2 are LNHDA and SQIVND (reference sequence). The CDR3 contains 15 residues. Germline trimming cut 5 bases from V and 14 bases from J; bases unmatched to any gene: 14. The CDR3 region is CASSGLIAGGPNEFF. For the CDR3, the DNA is TGTGCCAGTAGTGGCCTGATAGCGGGGGGGCCTAATGAGTTCTTC.

Concerning this clone itself: Different DNA sequences within this sample yield the same CDR3. This chain uses TRBV6-1 with TRBJ2-5; D is perhaps TRBD1 (7 bases). V was pared by 3 bases and J by 4 bases, with 12 bases between. This CDR3 has 14 residues. Germline-derived CDR1 and CDR2 are MNHNS and SASEGT. This CDR3 reads CASSDRGRGETQYF. DNA for the CDR3: TGTGCCAGCAGTGATAGGGGGCGGGGAGAGACCCAGTACTTC.

This clone was seen more than once but under ten times. The chain's CDR3 is CASSAGTGSGNTIYF. The CDR3 nucleotides are TGTGCCAGCAGCGCGGGGACAGGGTCTGGAAACACCATATATTTT. The chain employs TRBV5-4 and TRBJ1-3, with TRBD1 identical over 9 bases. The CDR3 contains 15 residues. The germline V gene encodes CDR1 SGHNT and CDR2 YYREEE (reference sequence). The V and J ends lost 4 bases and 1 base, in that order; junction bases with no gene match: 3.

A word on this clone: Sequence at one end of the junction differs from germline and may be a read error. The gene calls are TRBV7-7 and TRBJ1-3; D is uncertain. The CDR3 has 14 residues. The germline V gene has CDR1 SSHAT and CDR2 FNYEAQ (reference sequence). This CDR3 is CASSANLGSDTIYF. The CDR3 DNA reads TGTGCTAGCAGCGCTAATCTGGGCTCGGACACCATATATTTT.

The genes are TRBV11-3 and TRBJ2-7; no clear D gene. This CDR3 contains 12 residues. V was clipped by 0 bases and J by 4 bases, with 4 bases between them. Germline loops: CDR1 SGHNT, CDR2 YENEEA. Here the CDR3 DNA reads TGTGCCAGCAGCTTAGACGCGTACGAGCAGTACTTC. Its protein is CASSLDAYEQYF.

Only a few counts were recorded for this clone. J is TRBJ1-2 and V is TRBV2; 10 bases are a match to TRBD1. In germline, CDR1 is SNHLY, CDR2 FYNNEI. V trimming: 6 bases; J trimming: 7 bases; junction bases outside the gene matches: 5. CDR3 length: 13 amino acids. The CDR3 reads CASRPGQGTGYTF. The CDR3 nucleotides are TGTGCCAGCAGGCCGGGACAGGGGACTGGCTACACCTTC.

This chain joins TRBV11-3 and TRBJ1-2; 8 bases line up with TRBD1. Losses at the gene ends were 0 bases for V and 0 bases for J; bases not matched to a gene: 0. The germline CDR1 and CDR2 sequences are SGHNT and YENEEA. The CDR3 has 15 residues. The CDR3 bases are TGTGCCAGCAGCTTAGAGGGACAGGCTAACTATGGCTACACCTTC. Translating gives CASSLEGQANYGYTF.

The chain uses TRBV11-3 and TRBJ2-3, with no clear D. V was trimmed by 0 bases and J by 2 bases, leaving 15 bases between them. There are 17 residues in the CDR3. CDR1 is SGHNT and CDR2 is YENEEA in the germline V gene. The CDR3 region is CASSLDKAFGYTDTQYF. The CDR3 bases are TGTGCCAGCAGCTTAGATAAAGCTTTTGGTTACACAGATACGCAGTATTTT. The whole variable domain, remainder taken from reference TRBV11-3 and TRBJ2-3, is EAGVVQSPRYKIIEKKQPVAFWCNPISGHNTLYWYLQNLGQGPELLIRYENEEAVDDSQLPKDRFSAERLKGVDSTLKIQPAELGDSAVYLCASSLDKAFGYTDTQYFGPGTRLTVL.

CDR3 in DNA: TGTGCCAGCAGTGAAGAGGGACTGAGCTATGGCTACACCTTC. It specifies CASSEEGLSYGYTF. This chain joins TRBV2 and TRBJ1-2; TRBD1 is a possible D gene (5 bases). CDR1 and CDR2 from the germline V gene are SNHLY and FYNNEI. This CDR3 has 14 residues. Trimming removed 1 base from V and 4 bases from J, with 10 bases in between.

The chain's CDR3 is CASSQGGRPRGSYGYTF. CDR3 sequence (DNA): TGCGCCAGCAGCCAAGGGGGCCGTCCCCGGGGGTCCTATGGCTACACCTTC. The J gene is TRBJ1-2, the V gene TRBV4-1; maybe TRBD1 (5 bases). V was clipped by 1 base and J by 4 bases, with 19 bases between them. This CDR3 has 17 amino acids. The germline gives CDR1 MGHRA, CDR2 YSYEKL.

The V call is TRBV11-3, the J call TRBJ1-1; TRBD1 matches at 7 bases. The trim removed 5 bases at V and 4 bases at J, leaving 10 bases unmatched. The germline gives CDR1 SGHNT, CDR2 YENEEA. CDR3 size: 15 residues. The CDR3 spells CASSHKTGLTTEAFF. In nucleotides, the CDR3 is TGTGCCAGCAGCCATAAGACAGGGTTGACCACTGAAGCTTTCTTT.

This chain joins TRBV7-2 and TRBJ2-5; D is perhaps TRBD2 (6 bases). Germline-derived CDR1 and CDR2 are SGHTA and FQGNSA. With 5 bases removed from V and 3 bases from J, the gap between germline ends came to 13 bases. The CDR3 loop spans 14 amino acids. The CDR3 spells CASSTSRGKETQYF. The CDR3 DNA sequence: TGTGCCAGCAGCACTAGCCGAGGGAAAGAGACCCAGTACTTC.

The V call is TRBV4-1, the J call TRBJ2-2; no definite D call. CDR1 and CDR2 from the germline V gene are MGHRA and YSYEKL. Trimming pared 0 bases from V and 4 bases from J, leaving 12 bases between. The CDR3 length is 16 residues. CDR3 bases: TGCGCCAGCAGCCAAGATCTGGCGGAGATCACCGGGGAGCTGTTTTTT. Translation gives CASSQDLAEITGELFF.

The chain is built from TRBV30 and TRBJ2-1; 7 bases are shared with TRBD1. Per the germline V gene, CDR1 is GTSNPN and CDR2 is SVGIG (reference sequence). V trimming: 3 bases; J trimming: 12 bases; junction bases outside the gene matches: 14. The CDR3 extends over 14 amino acids. The CDR3 DNA follows: TGTGCCTGGAGAGGTTGGGACAGCGTCATATCGCAGTTCTTC. This gives the protein CAWRGWDSVISQFF.

V is TRBV6-8 and J is TRBJ1-1; a weak D match, TRBD1 (5 bases). The V end was cut by 2 bases, the J end by 6 bases, with 19 bases between. The CDR3 has 16 amino acids. CDR1 is MNHGY and CDR2 is SAAAGT in the germline V gene. The CDR3 region is CASSYKFGGWGPEAFF. The CDR3 nucleotides are TGTGCCAGCAGTTACAAATTTGGTGGTTGGGGCCCTGAAGCTTTCTTT.

The gene calls are TRBV9 and TRBJ2-3; TRBD2 aligns across 7 bases. The CDR3 totals 16 residues. Germline V lookup: CDR1 SGDLS, CDR2 YYNGEE. V trimming: 0 bases; J trimming: 2 bases; junction bases outside the gene matches: 6. CDR3 residues: CASSVVVRGTTDTQYF. The CDR3 DNA follows: TGTGCCAGCAGCGTAGTGGTGCGGGGGACCACAGATACGCAGTATTTT.

This chain joins TRBV7-2 and TRBJ2-1; TRBD2 aligns across 8 bases. V trimming: 7 bases; J trimming: 3 bases; junction bases outside the gene matches: 8. Per the germline V gene, CDR1 is SGHTA and CDR2 is FQGNSA. CDR3 length equals 15 residues. CDR3 sequence: CASIPRTSGYNEQFF. The CDR3 DNA reads TGTGCCAGCATTCCCAGAACTAGCGGCTACAATGAGCAGTTCTTC.